The present TCR beta chain was sequenced within a study of blood T cells in healthy people across ages. Turning to the study itself: Per two T cells, about one barcoded beta molecule was captured through template switching.

Germline assignment: CDR1 SGHDT and CDR2 YYEEEE. The V and J ends lost 4 bases and 7 bases, in that order; junction bases with no gene match: 16. This CDR3 comprises 16 residues. Isolation of PBMCs gave at least 7 million cells per sample. Study-wide results and caveats: Changes seen in expanded clonotypes were possibly confounded by donor CMV status left unknown.

PCR was performed a second time for roughly 7 to 12 cycles using a sample-barcoded 5' primer and a J-beta primer mix. Sequencing recovered at least 3 million CDR3-containing paired-end reads from each sample. TCRdb reprocessed the 5' RACE reads with MiXCR, giving one entry per CDR3 protein. This repertoire shows about 670,000 distinct CDR3 sequences, around 52% found once; its top ten account for roughly 14%. On this clonotype: Its antigen remains unknown.

The specimen was blood. This clonotype originated in a woman aged 80 or over in good health. The chain is built from TRBV5-6 and TRBJ1-2; TRBD1 matches 7 bases. The CDR3 protein is CASSRFRDRELSGYTF. As DNA, the CDR3 is TGTGCCAGCAGCCGTTTCCGGGACAGAGAACTCTCTGGCTACACCTTC.